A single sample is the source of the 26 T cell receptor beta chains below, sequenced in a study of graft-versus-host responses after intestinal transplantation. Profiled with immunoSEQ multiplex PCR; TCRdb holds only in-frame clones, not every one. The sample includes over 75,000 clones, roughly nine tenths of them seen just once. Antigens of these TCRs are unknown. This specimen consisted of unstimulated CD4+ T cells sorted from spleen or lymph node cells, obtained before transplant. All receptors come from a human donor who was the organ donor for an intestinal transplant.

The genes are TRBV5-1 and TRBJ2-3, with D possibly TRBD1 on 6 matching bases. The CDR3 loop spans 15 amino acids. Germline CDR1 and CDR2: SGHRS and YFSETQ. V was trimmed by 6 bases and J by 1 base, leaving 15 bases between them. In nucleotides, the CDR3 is TGCGCCAGCACTCTGGGAGAGGGGGGCACAGATACGCAGTATTTT. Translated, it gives CASTLGEGGTDTQYF.

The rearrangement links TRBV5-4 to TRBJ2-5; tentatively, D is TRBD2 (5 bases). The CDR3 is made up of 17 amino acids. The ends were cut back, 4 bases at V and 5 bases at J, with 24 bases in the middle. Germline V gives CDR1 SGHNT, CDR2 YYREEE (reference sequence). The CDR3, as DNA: TGTGCCAGCAGCCCGAACGGGGTCCGCAACGATGGGGAGACCCAGTACTTC. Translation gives CASSPNGVRNDGETQYF.

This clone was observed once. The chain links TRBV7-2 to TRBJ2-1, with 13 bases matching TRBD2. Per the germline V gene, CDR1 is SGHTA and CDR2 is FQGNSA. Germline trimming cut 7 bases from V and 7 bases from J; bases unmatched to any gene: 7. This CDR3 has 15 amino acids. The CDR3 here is CASTLGLAGMNEQFF. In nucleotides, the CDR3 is TGTGCCAGCACCTTGGGACTAGCGGGAATGAATGAGCAGTTCTTC.

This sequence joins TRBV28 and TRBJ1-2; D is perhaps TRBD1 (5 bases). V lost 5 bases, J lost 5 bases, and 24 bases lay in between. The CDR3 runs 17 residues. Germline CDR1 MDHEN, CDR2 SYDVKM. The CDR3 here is CASSPPWSGIWGYGYTF. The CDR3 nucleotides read TGTGCCAGCAGTCCTCCTTGGTCAGGGATATGGGGTTATGGCTACACCTTC.

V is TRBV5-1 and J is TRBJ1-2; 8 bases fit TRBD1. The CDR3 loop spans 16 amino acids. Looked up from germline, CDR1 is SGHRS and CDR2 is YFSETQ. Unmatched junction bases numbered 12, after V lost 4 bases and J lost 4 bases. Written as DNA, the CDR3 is TGCGCCAGCAGCCAAAACGGGGACAGGAGATTCTATGGCTACACCTTC. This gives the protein CASSQNGDRRFYGYTF. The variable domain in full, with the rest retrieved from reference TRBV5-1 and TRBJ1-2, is KAGVTQTPRYLIKTRGQQVTLSCSPISGHRSVSWYQQTPGQGLQFLFEYFSETQRNKGNFPGRFSGRQFSNSRSEMNVSTLELGDSALYLCASSQNGDRRFYGYTFGSGTRLTVV.

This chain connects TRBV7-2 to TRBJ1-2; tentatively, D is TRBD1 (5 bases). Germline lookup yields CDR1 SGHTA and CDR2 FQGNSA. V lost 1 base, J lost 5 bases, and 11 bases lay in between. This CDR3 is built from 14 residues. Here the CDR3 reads CASSLEGRAYGYTF. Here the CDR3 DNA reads TGTGCCAGCAGCTTAGAAGGCAGGGCATATGGCTACACCTTC.

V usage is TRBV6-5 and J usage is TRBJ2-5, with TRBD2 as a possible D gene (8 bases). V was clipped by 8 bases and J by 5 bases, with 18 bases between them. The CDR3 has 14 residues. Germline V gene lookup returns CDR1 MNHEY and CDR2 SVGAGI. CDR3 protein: CASGLPGGGETQYF. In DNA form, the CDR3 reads TGTGCCAGCGGACTACCGGGAGGGGGCGAGACCCAGTACTTC.

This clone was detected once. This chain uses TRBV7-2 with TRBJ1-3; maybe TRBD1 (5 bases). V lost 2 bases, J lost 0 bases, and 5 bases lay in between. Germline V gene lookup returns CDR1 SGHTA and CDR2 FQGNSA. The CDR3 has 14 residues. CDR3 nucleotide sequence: TGTGCCAGCAGCTTAAGGGGCTCTGGAAACACCATATATTTT. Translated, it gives CASSLRGSGNTIYF. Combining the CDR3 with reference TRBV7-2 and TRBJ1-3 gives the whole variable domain GAGVSQSPSNKVTEKGKDVELRCDPISGHTALYWYRQSLGQGLEFLIYFQGNSAPDKSGLPSDRFSAERTGGSVSTLTIQRTQQEDSAVYLCASSLRGSGNTIYFGEGSWLTVV.

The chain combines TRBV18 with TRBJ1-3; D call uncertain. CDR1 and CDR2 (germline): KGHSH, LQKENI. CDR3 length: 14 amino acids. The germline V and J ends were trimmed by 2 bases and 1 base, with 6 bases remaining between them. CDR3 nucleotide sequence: TGTGCCAGCTCACCAACAGAATCTGGAAACACCATATATTTT. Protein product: CASSPTESGNTIYF.

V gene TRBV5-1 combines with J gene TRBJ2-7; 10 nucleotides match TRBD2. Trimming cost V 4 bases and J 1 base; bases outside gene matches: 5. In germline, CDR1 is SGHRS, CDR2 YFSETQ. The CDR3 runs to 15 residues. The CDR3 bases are TGCGCCAGCAGCGTGACTAGCGGGTCTTCCTACGAGCAGTACTTC. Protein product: CASSVTSGSSYEQYF.

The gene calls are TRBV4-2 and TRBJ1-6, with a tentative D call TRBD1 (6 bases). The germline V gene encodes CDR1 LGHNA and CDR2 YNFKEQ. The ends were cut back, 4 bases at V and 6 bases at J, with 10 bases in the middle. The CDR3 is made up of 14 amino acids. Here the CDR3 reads CASSPRRGNSPLHF. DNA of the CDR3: TGTGCCAGCAGCCCTCGCAGGGGTAATTCACCCCTCCACTTT.

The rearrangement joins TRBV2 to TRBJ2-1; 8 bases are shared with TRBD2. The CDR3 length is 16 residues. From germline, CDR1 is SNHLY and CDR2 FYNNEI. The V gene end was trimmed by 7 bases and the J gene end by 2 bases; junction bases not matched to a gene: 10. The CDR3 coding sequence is TGTGCCAGCACCTTACCGGGACTAGGGCCCTACAATGAGCAGTTCTTC. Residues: CASTLPGLGPYNEQFF.

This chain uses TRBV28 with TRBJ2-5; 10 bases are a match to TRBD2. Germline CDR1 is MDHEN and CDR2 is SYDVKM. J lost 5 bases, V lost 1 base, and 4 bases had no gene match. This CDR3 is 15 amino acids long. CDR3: CASSLSSGRAETQYF. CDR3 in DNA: TGTGCCAGCAGTTTATCCAGCGGGAGGGCTGAGACCCAGTACTTC.

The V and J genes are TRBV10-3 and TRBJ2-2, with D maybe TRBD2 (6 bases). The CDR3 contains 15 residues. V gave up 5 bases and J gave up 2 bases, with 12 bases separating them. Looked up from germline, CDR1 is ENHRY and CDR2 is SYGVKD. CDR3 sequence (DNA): TGTGCCATCAGTCATTCAGCGGGTAACACCGGGGAGCTGTTTTTT. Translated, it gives CAISHSAGNTGELFF.

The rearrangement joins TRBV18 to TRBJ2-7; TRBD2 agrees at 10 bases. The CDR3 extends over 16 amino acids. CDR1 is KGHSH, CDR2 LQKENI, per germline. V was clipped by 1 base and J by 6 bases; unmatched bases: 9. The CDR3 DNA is TGTGCCAGCTCACCACGGTCAGGGCTAGCGGGAGTCGAGCAGTACTTC. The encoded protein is CASSPRSGLAGVEQYF.

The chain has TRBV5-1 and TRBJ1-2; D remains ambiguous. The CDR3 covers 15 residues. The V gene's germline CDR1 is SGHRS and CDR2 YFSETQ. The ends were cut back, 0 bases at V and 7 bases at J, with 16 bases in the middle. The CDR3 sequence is CASSLGRVGRSGYTF. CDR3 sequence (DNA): TGCGCCAGCAGCTTGGGGAGGGTTGGTCGGAGTGGCTACACCTTC.

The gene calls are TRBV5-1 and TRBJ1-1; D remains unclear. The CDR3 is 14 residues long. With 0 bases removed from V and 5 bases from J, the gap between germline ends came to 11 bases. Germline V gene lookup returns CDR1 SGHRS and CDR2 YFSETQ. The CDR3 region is CASSLDSGSTEAFF. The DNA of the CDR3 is TGCGCCAGCAGCTTGGATTCCGGGAGTACTGAAGCTTTCTTT.

CDR3 nucleotide sequence: TGTGCCAGCAGCCCCATCCCTAGCGGGGGGGCCTCTACGCAGTATTTT. The encoded protein is CASSPIPSGGASTQYF. The rearrangement uses TRBV7-8 and TRBJ2-3; TRBD2 matches 12 bases. CDR1 and CDR2 from the germline V gene are SGHVS and FQNEAQ. The junction had 11 bases not matched to a gene; V was cut back by 5 bases and J by 8 bases. The CDR3 runs to 16 residues.

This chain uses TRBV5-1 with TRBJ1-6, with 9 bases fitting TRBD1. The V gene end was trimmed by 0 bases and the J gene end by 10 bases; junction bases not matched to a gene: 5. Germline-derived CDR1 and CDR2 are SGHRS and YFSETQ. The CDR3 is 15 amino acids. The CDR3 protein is CASSLGQGDGSPLHF. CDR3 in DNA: TGCGCCAGCAGCTTGGGACAGGGGGACGGGTCACCCCTCCACTTT.

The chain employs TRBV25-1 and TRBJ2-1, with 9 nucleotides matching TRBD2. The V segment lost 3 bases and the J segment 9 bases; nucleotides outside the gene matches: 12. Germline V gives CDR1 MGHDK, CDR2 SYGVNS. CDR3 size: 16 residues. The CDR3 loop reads CASSEGGTSPRVEQFF. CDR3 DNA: TGTGCCAGCAGTGAGGGAGGGACTAGCCCCCGGGTTGAGCAGTTCTTC.

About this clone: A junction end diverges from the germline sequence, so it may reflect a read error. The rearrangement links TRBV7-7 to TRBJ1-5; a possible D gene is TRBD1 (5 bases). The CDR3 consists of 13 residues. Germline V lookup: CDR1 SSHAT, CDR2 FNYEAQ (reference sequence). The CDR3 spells CASSPDINQPQHF. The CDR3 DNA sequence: TGTGCTAGCAGCCCGGACATCAATCAGCCCCAGCATTTT.

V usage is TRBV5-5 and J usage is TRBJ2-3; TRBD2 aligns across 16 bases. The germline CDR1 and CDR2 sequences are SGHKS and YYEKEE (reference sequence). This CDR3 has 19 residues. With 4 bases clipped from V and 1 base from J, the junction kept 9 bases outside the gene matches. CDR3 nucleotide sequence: TGTGCCAGCAGCCCCACCGGGACTAGCGGGGGGGACGGCACAGATACGCAGTATTTT. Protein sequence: CASSPTGTSGGDGTDTQYF.

CDR3 sequence: CATSGPFLGRDYGYTF. The CDR3 bases are TGTGCCACCAGCGGGCCCTTTCTGGGCAGAGACTATGGCTACACCTTC. The V and J genes are TRBV15 and TRBJ1-2; D gene unclear. Per the germline V gene, CDR1 is LNHNV and CDR2 is YYDKDF (reference sequence). Trimming removed 5 bases at V and 3 bases at J, with 19 bases between. The CDR3 covers 16 residues. Supplemented by reference TRBV15 and TRBJ1-2, the full variable domain reads DAMVIQNPRYQVTQFGKPVTLSCSQTLNHNVMYWYQQKSSQAPKLLFHYYDKDFNNEADTPDNFQSRRPNTSFCFLDIRSPGLGDTAMYLCATSGPFLGRDYGYTFGSGTRLTVV.

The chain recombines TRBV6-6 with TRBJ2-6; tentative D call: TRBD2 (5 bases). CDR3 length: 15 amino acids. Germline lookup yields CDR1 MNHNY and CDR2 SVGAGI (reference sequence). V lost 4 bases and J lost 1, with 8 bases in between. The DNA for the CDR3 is TGTGCCAGCAGTTCGCGAGGGTCTGGGGCCAACGTCCTGACTTTC. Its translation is CASSSRGSGANVLTF.

CDR3 nucleotide sequence: TGTGCCATCAGTGAGCCTCGGACAGGGGAGAGAAATGAGCAGTTCTTC. Its translation is CAISEPRTGERNEQFF. This sequence joins TRBV10-3 and TRBJ2-1; 9 nucleotides match TRBD1. CDR1 ENHRY and CDR2 SYGVKD come from the germline V gene. The J segment lost 7 bases and the V segment lost 2 bases, leaving 9 bases of the junction unmatched. The CDR3 is made up of 16 amino acids.

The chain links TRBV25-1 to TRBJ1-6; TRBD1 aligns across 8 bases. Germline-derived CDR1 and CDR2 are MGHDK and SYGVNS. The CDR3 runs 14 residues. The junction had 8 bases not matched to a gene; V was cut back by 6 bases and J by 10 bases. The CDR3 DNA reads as TGTGCCAGCAGAACGGACAGGGAATCGTCACCCCTCCACTTT. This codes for CASRTDRESSPLHF.